This TCR beta chain was documented in a study of control samples from healthy donors and cancer patients. CDR3 length equals 13 residues. Germline assignment: CDR1 MNHEY and CDR2 SVGEGT. V shed 5 bases and J shed 2 bases, with 10 bases lying between them. The protocol was immunoSEQ multiplex PCR, while the TCRdb copy is restricted to in-frame clones and leaves out a portion. The table shows over 100,000 clones, with about nine tenths occurring only once. J is TRBJ2-7 and V is TRBV6-2 or TRBV6-3; D call uncertain. This receptor was identified in a man aged 40-55 years in good health. The sequenced sample was blood. The DNA for the CDR3 is TGTGCCAGCAGTGCAACCACACCCTACGAGCAGTACTTC. Amino acids: CASSATTPYEQYF.